Listed below are T cell receptor beta chains from one sample, sequenced in a study of T cells in Graves' hyperthyroidism and ophthalmopathy. In TCRdb, the multiplex PCR reads were re-called with MiXCR into one record per CDR3 protein. Among fewer than 900,000 distinct CDR3 sequences listed, about 19% were seen once. Sequenced input: blood. The receptors were sampled from a woman aged 45-60 years with Graves' hyperthyroidism that later progressed to Graves' ophthalmopathy. Both conserved end residues are part of each CDR3. The D gene is left open where the match is weak. Size values are once, few and many counts, or a class for expanded clones, and some rows have none.

d_call j_call clone_size v_call cdr3_nt cdr3_aa
- TRBJ1-2 few TRBV3-1 TGTGCCAGCAGCCAAGACGTGGGCAACGTCTATGGCTACACCTTC CASSQDVGNVYGYTF
- TRBJ2-3 - TRBV5-6 TGTGCCAGCAGCCCAATAGGTATTACAGATACGCAGTATTTT CASSPIGITDTQYF
- TRBJ1-2 few TRBV5-1 TGCGCCAGCAGCCCCGACAAGGCCTATGGCTACACCTTC CASSPDKAYGYTF
- TRBJ1-2 many TRBV27 TGTGCCAGCAGTCCCAGGCGCAGCGGGGGCTACACCTTC CASSPRRSGGYTF
- TRBJ2-1 - TRBV15 TGTGCCACCAGCAGAGAGGGGGGCCTTTGGGGGGAGCAGTTCTTC CATSREGGLWGEQFF
- TRBJ2-7 - TRBV6-1 TGTGCCAGCAGTGAACACCGGGTCGAAAGTTACGGGCAGTACTTC CASSEHRVESYGQYF
TRBD2 TRBJ2-1 few TRBV29-1 TGCAGCGCCGAGATAGCGGGGGGCCTCTACAATGAGCAGTTCTTC CSAEIAGGLYNEQFF
TRBD2 TRBJ2-5 many TRBV12-3/TRBV12-4 TGTGCCAGCAGCTCACTAGCGGGGGCCAGAGAGACCCAGTACTTC CASSSLAGARETQYF
- TRBJ2-7 once TRBV27 TGTGCCAGCTCCGACAGGGAGGCCTCCTACGAGCAGTACTTC CASSDREASYEQYF
- TRBJ2-2 - TRBV19 TGTGCCAGTAGTCTTACAGGCTCTAGGACCGGGGAGCTGTTTTTT CASSLTGSRTGELFF
- TRBJ1-5 few TRBV3-1 TGTGCCAGCAGCCAAGATGGTTCGGGAAATCAGCCCCAGCATTTT CASSQDGSGNQPQHF
- TRBJ2-7 - TRBV6-6 TGTGCCAGCAGTTACAGAGCTACTATCTACGAGCAGTACTTC CASSYRATIYEQYF
TRBD1 TRBJ2-3 - TRBV20-1 TGCAGTGCCATCCACCCTGAGACAGGGTATGCAGATACGCAGTATTTT CSAIHPETGYADTQYF
- TRBJ2-7 - TRBV7-3 TGTGCCAGCAGCTTAACCGCAGCTGGGGCCTACGAGCAGTACTTC CASSLTAAGAYEQYF
- TRBJ2-7 - TRBV2 TGTGCCAGCAGTGAAATGTCCCTGACGGACTACGAGCAGTACTTC CASSEMSLTDYEQYF
- TRBJ2-2 - TRBV25-1 TGTGCCAGCAGTGTGGTGGGGTCCGGGGAGCTGTTTTTT CASSVVGSGELFF
TRBD1 TRBJ1-2 few TRBV10-3 TGTGCCATCAGTGAGTCCGGGACAGGGGGCTATCACACCTTC CAISESGTGGYHTF
TRBD1 TRBJ2-7 many TRBV20-1 TGCAGTGCTTCCGGGACAGGGCTCGAGCAGTACTTC CSASGTGLEQYF
- TRBJ2-5 many TRBV12-5 TGTGCTAGTGGTACAGCACAAGAGACCCAGTACTTC CASGTAQETQYF
TRBD1 TRBJ2-4 few TRBV6-1 TGTGCCAGCAGTGAGCTCGGGACAGGGGATAACATTCAGTACTTC CASSELGTGDNIQYF
- TRBJ2-6 few TRBV27 TGTGCCAGCAGGGAGGGGGCCTACTCTGGGGCCAACGTCCTGACTTTC CASREGAYSGANVLTF
TRBD2 TRBJ2-1 few TRBV18 TGTGCCAGCTCACCCGGCGGGGGGCCCCACAATGAGCAGTTCTTC CASSPGGGPHNEQFF
- TRBJ1-2 many TRBV5-8 TGTGCCAGCAGCGTAACACGCTATGGCTACACCTTC CASSVTRYGYTF
- TRBJ1-3 - TRBV7-9 TGTGCCAGCAGCTTAAGTACAGCAATCTCTGGAAACACCATATATTTT CASSLSTAISGNTIYF
- TRBJ2-7 few TRBV6-5 TGTGCCAGCAGTTACCAGACAGTAAGCTCCTACGAGCAGTACTTC CASSYQTVSSYEQYF
TRBD1 TRBJ2-7 - TRBV5-1 TGCGCCAGCAGCCCCTTTGCAGGGGGTGACTACGAGCAGTACTTC CASSPFAGGDYEQYF
- TRBJ1-3 - TRBV12-3/TRBV12-4 TGTGCCAGCAGTATGAGTAGCTCTGGAAACACCATATATTTT CASSMSSSGNTIYF
TRBD1 TRBJ2-5 many TRBV7-7 TGTGCTAGCAGCGTTGGGACAGGGGGCGCGGAGACCCAGTACTTC CASSVGTGGAETQYF
- TRBJ2-7 - TRBV11-3 TGTGCCAGCAGCTTGATACAGAGGAGCTCCTACGAGCAGTACTTC CASSLIQRSSYEQYF
- TRBJ1-4 - TRBV5-5 TGTGCCAGCAGCGTCCTAAGAGGGGGAATTTCTAATGAAAAACTGTTTTTT CASSVLRGGISNEKLFF
- TRBJ1-5 many TRBV6-1 TGTGCCAGCAGTGAACTAAGGGGCGCGGGGTATAGCAATCAGCCCCAGCATTTT CASSELRGAGYSNQPQHF
TRBD2 TRBJ2-1 few TRBV7-3 TGTGCCAGCAGCTCATATACCGGGACTAGCGGGGGGGCCTCAATCAATGAGCAGTTCTTC CASSSYTGTSGGASINEQFF